These 6 T cell receptor beta chains share one sample of origin, sequenced in a study of tumor and adjacent non-tumor tissue in lung cancer. The template was RNA from unsorted bulk tissue. A modified ARM-PCR protocol with three rounds of nested PCR amplified TCRbeta. Using its own MiXCR run on the multiplex PCR reads, TCRdb lists one record per CDR3 protein. Among more than 85,000 distinct CDR3 sequences listed, about 75% were seen once. The sequenced material came from lung tumor tissue. The receptors were gathered from a woman aged 60-70 years with non-small cell lung cancer.

As to this clonotype: Lacking the conserved final phenylalanine or tryptophan, this CDR3 likely reflects a read error. The CDR3 DNA is TGCAGTGCTAGAGAAAGCGGGGCTTACGAGCAGTACATT. Translated, it gives CSARESGAYEQYI. V gene TRBV20-1 combines with J gene TRBJ2-7; 7 nucleotides align to TRBD2. After removal of 0 bases from V and 4 bases from J, the junction contained 3 bases not matched to a gene. From germline, CDR1 is DFQATT and CDR2 SNEGSKA (reference sequence). CDR3 size: 13 residues.

V usage is TRBV5-6 and J usage is TRBJ2-3, with D possibly being TRBD1 (5 bases). This CDR3 is 16 amino acids long. CDR1 and CDR2 (germline): SGHDT, YYEEEE. V lost 4 bases and J lost 1, with 16 bases in between. The CDR3 nucleotides are TGTGCCAGCAGCCCAAGGACAACCCGTGGCACAGATACGCAGTATTTT. It yields the protein CASSPRTTRGTDTQYF. The full variable domain, with the rest looked up from reference TRBV5-6 and TRBJ2-3, is DAGVTQSPTHLIKTRGQQVTLRCSPKSGHDTVSWYQQALGQGPQFIFQYYEEEERQRGNFPDRFSGHQFPNYSSELNVNALLLGDSALYLCASSPRTTRGTDTQYFGPGTRLTVL.

The table lists this clonotype with a count of one. One end of the junction is discordant with germline, which a read error may explain. The chain carries TRBV20-1 and TRBJ2-1; D gene unclear. The CDR3 is 12 residues long. CDR1 is DFQATT, CDR2 SNEGSKA, per germline (reference sequence). In DNA form, the CDR3 reads TGCGGTGCTCTTAGTAATAGTGGTGAGAAGTTATTC. It translates to CGALSNSGEKLF.

As concerns this clonotype: One junction end disagrees with the germline gene, perhaps due to a read error. This sequence joins TRBV11-2 and TRBJ2-5; a possible D gene is TRBD1 (6 bases). The CDR3 covers 14 residues. CDR1 and CDR2 (germline): SGHAT, FQNNGV. The CDR3 DNA reads as TGTGCCAGCAGTCCACAGGGCGGTCAAGAAGCCCAATACTTC. Its protein product is CASSPQGGQEAQYF.

Concerning this clonotype: This may come from a read error, since a much larger clone is one base off. The J gene is TRBJ1-2, the V gene TRBV6-5, with D tentatively TRBD1 (6 bases). With 4 bases removed from V and 10 bases from J, the gap between germline ends came to 16 bases. Germline V gene data show CDR1 as MNHEY and CDR2 as SVGAGI. This CDR3 region has 13 residues. Here the CDR3 reads CASSSSGTTDYTF. In DNA form, the CDR3 reads TGTGCCAGCAGTTCCTCCGGGACAACTGACTACACCTTC.

The CDR3 loop is CVNRIELTSGSHNEQFF. The CDR3, as DNA: TGTGTCAACAGGATAGAGTTGACTAGCGGGAGCCACAATGAGCAGTTCTTC. The chain joins TRBV11-3 to TRBJ2-1, with 12 nucleotides matching TRBD2. The length of the CDR3 is 17 residues. Germline V lookup: CDR1 SGHNT, CDR2 YENEEA.